The 3 T cell receptor beta chains listed next were all sequenced from one sample in a study of T-cell reconstitution after alpha-beta-depleted transplantation in children. Preparation of the TCRbeta library used unique molecular identifiers. TCRdb itself ran the PCR reads through MiXCR, one entry per CDR3 protein. The repertoire includes about 340,000 distinct CDR3 sequences, approximately 10% of them detected once, and 2% to 3% sits in the top ten. Material: PBMCs from the stem cell graft donor, obtained from the stem cell graft. These receptors originate from a human donor who donated a stem cell graft to a child with acute lymphoblastic leukemia.

This clonotype was counted between two and nine times. The chain has TRBV5-1 and TRBJ2-4, with unresolved D. The germline V gene has CDR1 SGHRS and CDR2 YFSETQ. V lost 4 bases, J lost 1 base, and 15 bases lay in between. This CDR3 region has 16 residues. Written as DNA, the CDR3 is TGCGCCAGCAGCCCCTTTGGCTCGACGGCCAAAAACATTCAGTACTTC. Residues: CASSPFGSTAKNIQYF.

The J gene is TRBJ2-3, the V gene TRBV4-1; the D gene is possibly TRBD2 (6 bases). CDR1 MGHRA and CDR2 YSYEKL come from the germline V gene. This CDR3 has 17 amino acids. Trimming removed 0 bases at V and 0 bases at J, with 13 bases between. The CDR3 region has the DNA TGCGCCAGCAGCCAAGATCGGGAGTATACTAGCACAGATACGCAGTATTTT. As protein: CASSQDREYTSTDTQYF.

This clonotype was seen a handful of times. The V gene is TRBV15, the J gene TRBJ2-3; no clear D gene. Germline lookup yields CDR1 LNHNV and CDR2 YYDKDF (reference sequence). V was trimmed by 4 bases and J by 3 bases, leaving 14 bases between them. This CDR3 spans 15 amino acids. The CDR3: CATSKPASSTDTQYF. As DNA, the CDR3 is TGTGCCACCAGCAAGCCGGCATCGTCGACAGATACGCAGTATTTT.